Sequencing of this TCR beta chain was carried out in a study of blood T cell repertoires in COVID-19. For the study at large: Samples of COVID-19 (acute and convalescent) were obtained from the United States, Italy and Spain. PBMCs, B-cell-depleted T cells, or T cells were the source of the cDNA or gDNA that made up the material.

As originally analysed: Reference gene primer amplification yielded estimated nucleated cell counts. Sequencing was performed with immunoSEQ multiplex PCR; in TCRdb, only in-frame clones are kept and a portion is missing. V, J and clone size reflect that table, while D and trimming were determined from the DNA. This sample has some 110,000 clones, with about three quarters found just once. This clone appeared a single time. CDR1 and CDR2 from the germline V gene are SEHNR and FQNEAQ (reference sequence). The V end was cut by 2 bases, the J end by 1 base, with 9 bases between. The CDR3 sequence is 14 residues long.

What was sequenced was peripheral blood. The sequence derives from a man aged 65 to 85 with acute or convalescent COVID-19. The rearrangement uses TRBV7-9 and TRBJ2-7; TRBD1 is a possible D gene (5 bases). The CDR3 loop reads CASSLSSGSYEQYF. Written as DNA, the CDR3 is TGTGCCAGCAGCTTATCGTCAGGGTCCTACGAGCAGTACTTC.